The rows below give T cell receptor beta chains drawn from one sample of a study of cytomegalovirus exposure and HLA in healthy donors. The data were produced by immunoSEQ multiplex PCR, yet TCRdb's version contains in-frame clones alone and is incomplete. This sample yields 130,000 or so clones, of which roughly 71% are seen a single time; 1.3% to 1.5% belongs to the top ten. Sequencing was performed on PBMCs. The receptors originated from a woman in her thirties or forties in good health and CMV-seronegative. Both conserved end residues are part of each CDR3. D genes are given only for firm matches. The listing skips clone size in some rows; elsewhere it reads once, few, many or a size class.

abundance | j_gene | d_gene | v_gene | CDR3nt | CDR3aa
NA | TRBJ2-7 | NA | TRBV15 | TGTGCCACCAGCAGAGTAGCCAGGGGTTCCTACGAGCAGTACTTC | CATSRVARGSYEQYF
once | TRBJ1-6 | NA | TRBV25-1 | TGTGCCAGCAGTGGACAAGCGGCGGGAGCGGGCAATTCACCCCTCCACTTT | CASSGQAAGAGNSPLHF
NA | TRBJ2-1 | TRBD2 | TRBV5-1 | TGCGCCAGCAGGGTCCTAGCGGGGGGGCCTTGGAATGAGCAGTTCTTC | CASRVLAGGPWNEQFF
NA | TRBJ1-2 | TRBD1 | TRBV15 | TGTGCCACCAGCAGAACCGGGACAGCTAACTATGGCTACACCTTC | CATSRTGTANYGYTF
NA | TRBJ1-2 | TRBD1 | TRBV30 | TGTGCCTGGAGTGTAGGGGGCAGCTACACCTTC | CAWSVGGSYTF
NA | TRBJ2-3 | NA | TRBV7-2 | TGTGCCAGCAGCTTACAGGGATTCACAGATACGCAGTATTTT | CASSLQGFTDTQYF
NA | TRBJ1-1 | TRBD1 | TRBV5-1 | TGCGCCAGCAGCTTGGATAAGGACAGGGTTAAGACTGAAGCTTTCTTT | CASSLDKDRVKTEAFF
few | TRBJ1-2 | NA | TRBV28 | TGTGCCACCCGGCAAGGGGTGGGAACAGGTGGCTACACCTTC | CATRQGVGTGGYTF
NA | TRBJ1-2 | NA | TRBV4-3 | TGCGCCAGCAGCCGAGGGCGGGGAGTGGAGGGCTACACCTTC | CASSRGRGVEGYTF
NA | TRBJ1-3 | TRBD1 | TRBV5-6 | TGTGCCAGCAGTGGACAGGGGCACTCTGGAAACACCATATATTTT | CASSGQGHSGNTIYF
once | TRBJ1-1 | TRBD1 | TRBV19 | TGTGCCAGTAGGAGTAATAGACAGGGAGGTGAAGCTTTCTTT | CASRSNRQGGEAFF
few | TRBJ2-7 | TRBD1 | TRBV7-8 | TGTGCCAGCAGCTTACGGACAGGGCCGTCCTACGAGCAGTACTTC | CASSLRTGPSYEQYF
NA | TRBJ1-4 | NA | TRBV28 | TGTGCCAGCAACTCGGGGGGCGTGCAAGATGAAAAACTGTTTTTT | CASNSGGVQDEKLFF
NA | TRBJ2-7 | TRBD1 | TRBV10-3 | TGTGCCATCAACCCGGGACAGGGATCGGGCGAGCAGTACTTC | CAINPGQGSGEQYF
NA | TRBJ2-7 | TRBD2 | TRBV4-2 | TGTGCCAGCAGCCACCACCTTAGCGGGGGAACATACGAGCAGTACTTC | CASSHHLSGGTYEQYF
NA | TRBJ2-5 | NA | TRBV30 | TGTGCCTGGAGTCGAGGGACAAAACAAGAGACCCAGTACTTC | CAWSRGTKQETQYF
NA | TRBJ2-7 | NA | TRBV6-5 | TGTGCCAGCAGCGCTAGGGGGGGGAACTACGAGCAGTACTTC | CASSARGGNYEQYF
NA | TRBJ2-2 | TRBD1 | TRBV4-2 | TGTGCCAGCAGCTCGCGGGGTGACAGGGGCACCGGGGAGCTGTTTTTT | CASSSRGDRGTGELFF
NA | TRBJ2-7 | TRBD1 | TRBV28 | TGTGCCAGCAGGAGCCCGGGACAGGGGACCCACGAGCAGTACTTC | CASRSPGQGTHEQYF
NA | TRBJ2-7 | NA | TRBV6-5 | TGTGCCAGCAGTTTCGCCTACGAGCAGTACTTC | CASSFAYEQYF
NA | TRBJ2-7 | NA | TRBV6-6 | TGTGCCAGCACCGTCCCTTCAACAGGGAACGAGCAGTACTTC | CASTVPSTGNEQYF
NA | TRBJ1-4 | NA | TRBV6-5 | TGTGCCAGCAGTTACTCGCCCAGAGAAAAACTGTTTTTT | CASSYSPREKLFF
NA | TRBJ1-2 | NA | TRBV4-2 | TGTGCCAGCAGCCAAGATATTGGCAGGGAGAGGGGGTTCTATGGCTACACCTTC | CASSQDIGRERGFYGYTF